Below, 12 T cell receptor beta chains from the same sample are listed, as sequenced in a study of shared clonotypes between healthy human individuals. The data were produced by immunoSEQ multiplex PCR, yet TCRdb's version contains in-frame clones alone and is incomplete. Of about 380,000 clones in the sample, about 96% were seen once. Sequencing was performed on memory CD8+ T cells sorted from blood. Subset specified: CD45RO+ cells pooled with CCR7-negative TemRA cells. The receptors were gathered from a man aged 25 to 40 in good health.

The chain recombines TRBV18 with TRBJ1-6; TRBD1 aligns across 8 bases. Germline CDR1 and CDR2: KGHSH and LQKENI. This CDR3 comprises 16 residues. The junction had 6 bases not matched to a gene; V was cut back by 5 bases and J by 3 bases. CDR3 residues: CASSSGTGFYNSPLHF. The DNA of the CDR3 is TGTGCCAGCTCATCCGGGACAGGTTTCTATAATTCACCCCTCCACTTT.

CDR3 protein: CASSSTGAKNIQYF. The DNA for the CDR3 is TGTGCCAGCAGTTCAACAGGGGCCAAAAACATTCAGTACTTC. The gene calls are TRBV27 and TRBJ2-4; D is possibly TRBD1 (6 bases). Trimming removed 4 bases from V and 1 base from J, with 8 bases in between. Looked up from germline, CDR1 is MNHEY and CDR2 is SMNVEV (reference sequence). The CDR3 totals 14 residues.

Details on this clone: The sample carries other DNA sequences with the same CDR3. This sequence joins TRBV5-1 and TRBJ2-2; D remains unclear. With 0 bases removed from V and 0 bases from J, the gap between germline ends came to 6 bases. Germline CDR1 is SGHRS and CDR2 is YFSETQ. The CDR3 covers 15 residues. The CDR3, as DNA: TGCGCCAGCAGCTTGGAAGGCCCGAACACCGGGGAGCTGTTTTTT. Translated: CASSLEGPNTGELFF.

The chain uses TRBV5-1 and TRBJ1-2, with no clear D. Per germline, CDR1 SGHRS and CDR2 YFSETQ. The ends were cut back, 0 bases at V and 4 bases at J, with 7 bases in the middle. The CDR3 extends over 13 amino acids. CDR3 protein: CASSLETAYGYTF. CDR3 in DNA: TGCGCCAGCAGCTTGGAAACAGCCTATGGCTACACCTTC.

The chain carries TRBV5-1 and TRBJ2-3; no clear D. CDR3 length: 14 residues. CDR1 and CDR2 from the germline V gene are SGHRS and YFSETQ. V lost 3 bases and J lost 0, with 8 bases in between. The CDR3 spells CASSSAVSTDTQYF. CDR3 in DNA: TGCGCCAGCAGCTCGGCCGTTAGCACAGATACGCAGTATTTT.

The chain couples TRBV6-1 to TRBJ1-2; D may be TRBD1 (6 bases). The CDR3 covers 14 residues. CDR1 is MNHNS and CDR2 is SASEGT in the germline V gene. Trimming pared 4 bases from V and 6 bases from J, leaving 15 bases between. The CDR3, as DNA: TGTGCCAGCAGTGTCTCGACAGGCCGGAATGGCTACACCTTC. Its translation is CASSVSTGRNGYTF.

V gene TRBV5-6 combines with J gene TRBJ1-5; D is possibly TRBD1 (6 bases). V gave up 0 bases and J gave up 0 bases, with 13 bases separating them. CDR1 and CDR2 from the germline V gene are SGHDT and YYEEEE. The CDR3 sequence is 17 residues long. DNA of the CDR3: TGTGCCAGCAGCTTGGGGGTACGGGGGGCTAGCAATCAGCCCCAGCATTTT. Its translation: CASSLGVRGASNQPQHF.

The chain uses TRBV29-1 and TRBJ2-1; D is unclear. The CDR3 is 13 amino acids. Germline V gives CDR1 SQVTM, CDR2 ANQGSEA. Trimming shortened V by 4 bases and J by 5 bases, and 12 bases separated the two germline ends. CDR3 nucleotides: TGCAGCGTTGGTGGGTGGATAAACAATGAGCAGTTCTTC. Protein: CSVGGWINNEQFF.

This chain links TRBV4-1 with TRBJ1-1; D possibly corresponds to TRBD1 (5 bases). With 0 bases removed from V and 4 bases from J, the gap between germline ends came to 9 bases. This CDR3 contains 14 residues. Germline values: CDR1 MGHRA, CDR2 YSYEKL. Here the CDR3 DNA reads TGCGCCAGCAGCCAAGAGGCGGGGCTCACTGAAGCTTTCTTT. Protein sequence: CASSQEAGLTEAFF.

The rearrangement uses TRBV18 and TRBJ1-1; unclear D gene. From germline, CDR1 is KGHSH and CDR2 LQKENI. The CDR3 loop spans 13 amino acids. V lost 2 bases, J lost 1 base, and 5 bases lay in between. The CDR3 coding sequence is TGTGCCAGCTCACCATCCCCGAACACTGAAGCTTTCTTT. Amino acids: CASSPSPNTEAFF. The full variable domain, in which reference TRBV18 and TRBJ1-1 provide the parts outside the CDR3, is NAGVMQNPRHLVRRRGQEARLRCSPMKGHSHVYWYRQLPEEGLKFMVYLQKENIIDESGMPKERFSAEFPKEGPSILRIQQVVRGDSAAYFCASSPSPNTEAFFGQGTRLTVV.

The sample holds one count of this clone. The chain links TRBV5-6 to TRBJ2-1, with no clear D. V shed 0 bases and J shed 5 bases, with 6 bases lying between them. The germline CDR1 and CDR2 sequences are SGHDT and YYEEEE. The CDR3 runs 13 residues. The CDR3 region is CASSLGAHNEQFF. The CDR3 bases are TGTGCCAGCAGCTTGGGGGCCCACAATGAGCAGTTCTTC.

This clone was observed a single time. This sample includes further DNA sequences coding for the same CDR3. The genes are TRBV28 and TRBJ2-7; D gene ambiguous. Germline V gene data show CDR1 as MDHEN and CDR2 as SYDVKM. Trimming shortened V by 4 bases and J by 5 bases, and 3 bases separated the two germline ends. The CDR3 length is 10 residues. The CDR3 region is CASSSNEQYF. In nucleotides, the CDR3 is TGTGCCAGCAGTTCAAACGAGCAGTACTTC.